Following are 18 T cell receptor beta chains from one sample sequenced in a study of blood T cell repertoires in COVID-19. Measured with immunoSEQ multiplex PCR; TCRdb has only the in-frame clones, and not every one. In the table there are about 200,000 clones, 80% to 90% of which are singletons. Sequencing was performed on peripheral blood. The origin of the receptors is a woman older than 75 with acute or convalescent COVID-19.

The rearrangement joins TRBV7-2 to TRBJ2-2; D may be TRBD2 (5 bases). The CDR3 has 15 residues. V lost 7 bases and J lost 6, with 18 bases in between. Germline-derived CDR1 and CDR2 are SGHTA and FQGNSA. The CDR3 nucleotides read TGTGCCAGCAACCCTACTAGGTTGATCGCCGGGGAGCTGTTTTTT. Translating gives CASNPTRLIAGELFF.

The rearrangement joins TRBV20-1 to TRBJ1-5, with 7 bases fitting TRBD1. V lost 3 bases to trimming and J lost 7 bases; unmatched junction nucleotides: 6. The germline gives CDR1 DFQATT, CDR2 SNEGSKA (reference sequence). The CDR3 spans 13 residues. CDR3 protein: CSASPQGRQPQHF. As DNA, the CDR3 is TGCAGTGCTAGTCCACAGGGGAGGCAGCCCCAGCATTTT.

The genes are TRBV7-2 and TRBJ2-2; perhaps TRBD1 as D (6 bases). Germline CDR1 is SGHTA and CDR2 is FQGNSA. The CDR3 runs to 15 residues. V was shortened by 5 bases and J by 0 bases, with 10 bases between the two germline ends. CDR3 bases: TGTGCCAGCAGCATACAGGGCGCGAACACCGGGGAGCTGTTTTTT. Its translation is CASSIQGANTGELFF. The full variable domain, in which reference TRBV7-2 and TRBJ2-2 provide the parts outside the CDR3, is GAGVSQSPSNKVTEKGKDVELRCDPISGHTALYWYRQSLGQGLEFLIYFQGNSAPDKSGLPSDRFSAERTGGSVSTLTIQRTQQEDSAVYLCASSIQGANTGELFFGEGSRLTVL.

The V call is TRBV19, the J call TRBJ1-2; 8 bases agree with TRBD1. The CDR3 covers 16 residues. The junction had 13 bases not matched to a gene; V was cut back by 8 bases and J by 2 bases. CDR1 and CDR2 from the germline V gene are LNHDA and SQIVND (reference sequence). CDR3 residues: CASAYVTGELNYGYTF. The CDR3 DNA reads as TGTGCCAGTGCATATGTGACAGGGGAACTCAACTATGGCTACACCTTC.

This clone showed up just once. This chain joins TRBV9 and TRBJ1-4; TRBD1 agrees at 9 bases. Germline CDR1 reads SGDLS; CDR2 reads YYNGEE. This CDR3 comprises 14 residues. V lost 3 bases, J lost 6 bases, and 3 bases stayed unmatched. This CDR3 is CASSEGQGYEKLFF. CDR3 nucleotide sequence: TGTGCCAGCAGCGAGGGACAGGGTTATGAAAAACTGTTTTTT.

This clone has only a few counts. The chain uses TRBV30 and TRBJ2-7; perhaps TRBD2 as D (5 bases). The germline gives CDR1 GTSNPN, CDR2 SVGIG (reference sequence). Trimming removed 8 bases from V and 2 bases from J, with 13 bases in between. This CDR3 has 12 amino acids. CDR3 region: CAGGGRTYEQYF. The CDR3 nucleotides read TGTGCCGGCGGAGGACGGACCTACGAGCAGTACTTC.

This chain links TRBV4-2 with TRBJ2-2; maybe TRBD2 (5 bases). This CDR3 is 14 amino acids long. Trimming stripped 5 bases from V and 0 bases from J, with 7 bases between. Germline V gene lookup returns CDR1 LGHNA and CDR2 YNFKEQ. CDR3: CASSRLTNTGELFF. The DNA for the CDR3 is TGTGCCAGCAGCAGACTAACGAACACCGGGGAGCTGTTTTTT.

The rearrangement links TRBV7-3 to TRBJ2-1, with TRBD1 matching over 8 bases. This CDR3 has 15 amino acids. V lost 5 bases and J lost 3; bases outside the gene matches: 6. The germline V gene has CDR1 SGHTA and CDR2 FQGTGA. As DNA, the CDR3 is TGTGCCAGCAGCCCGACAGGGGCTTACTACAATGAGCAGTTCTTC. Its translation: CASSPTGAYYNEQFF.

The gene calls are TRBV7-2 and TRBJ2-1; 8 bases line up with TRBD1. J was trimmed by 3 bases and V by 1 base; bases with no gene match: 2. Germline-derived CDR1 and CDR2 are SGHTA and FQGNSA. The CDR3 totals 15 residues. The CDR3, as DNA: TGTGCCAGCAGCTTAGATGGACAGGGCTACAATGAGCAGTTCTTC. As protein: CASSLDGQGYNEQFF.

The genes are TRBV18 and TRBJ2-3; 10 nucleotides align to TRBD1. J lost 6 bases, V lost 0 bases, and 6 bases had no gene match. CDR1 is KGHSH and CDR2 is LQKENI in the germline V gene. The CDR3 extends over 16 amino acids. The CDR3 reads CASSPPGQGVRDTQYF. The CDR3 DNA reads TGTGCCAGCTCACCACCAGGACAGGGGGTTAGGGATACGCAGTATTTT.

The J gene is TRBJ2-7, the V gene TRBV7-8; possible D gene TRBD2, 6 bases. This CDR3 is 15 amino acids long. Germline CDR1 is SGHVS and CDR2 is FQNEAQ. V lost 1 base and J lost 0, with 10 bases in between. This CDR3 is CASSLVAASSYEQYF. The CDR3 nucleotides are TGTGCCAGCAGCTTAGTAGCGGCGAGCTCCTACGAGCAGTACTTC. Complete variable domain (other parts from reference TRBV7-8 and TRBJ2-7): GAGVSQSPRYKVAKRGQDVALRCDPISGHVSLFWYQQALGQGPEFLTYFQNEAQLDKSGLPSDRFFAERPEGSVSTLKIQRTQQEDSAVYLCASSLVAASSYEQYFGPGTRLTVT.

J is TRBJ2-1 and V is TRBV30; D is possibly TRBD1 (6 bases). The CDR3 extends over 14 amino acids. V shed 1 base and J shed 0 bases, with 7 bases lying between them. Germline CDR1 and CDR2: GTSNPN and SVGIG (reference sequence). The DNA of the CDR3 is TGTGCCTGGAGTGAGGGGGACTCCTACAATGAGCAGTTCTTC. Its translation: CAWSEGDSYNEQFF.

The CDR3 DNA follows: TGTGCCAGCAGCCAAAGGGTAGGGAGCTCCTACGAGCAGTACTTC. Protein product: CASSQRVGSSYEQYF. This sequence joins TRBV3-1 (or the pseudogene TRBV3-2) and TRBJ2-7; possibly TRBD2 for D (5 bases). The CDR3 covers 15 residues. In germline, CDR1 is LGHDT, CDR2 YNNKEL (reference sequence). V lost 2 bases and J lost 0, with 11 bases in between.

This rearrangement joins TRBV19 to TRBJ2-3, with D perhaps TRBD2 (5 bases). Germline V gene lookup returns CDR1 LNHDA and CDR2 SQIVND (reference sequence). V gave up 5 bases and J gave up 0 bases, with 12 bases separating them. This CDR3 is built from 15 residues. The CDR3 nucleotides read TGTGCCAGTAGTTTAAACGCGGGTAGCACAGATACGCAGTATTTT. This codes for CASSLNAGSTDTQYF.

Only one count was recorded for this clone. The chain is built from TRBV11-2 and TRBJ1-1, with D tentatively TRBD1 (5 bases). V lost 4 bases and J lost 5, with 20 bases in between. The germline gives CDR1 SGHAT, CDR2 FQNNGV. This CDR3 contains 16 residues. The CDR3 DNA reads TGTGCCAGCAGCTCTTGGCGGTCACGGGGGGGGACTGAAGCTTTCTTT. Residues: CASSSWRSRGGTEAFF.

This clone came up once. This chain connects TRBV19 to TRBJ2-3; 7 nucleotides line up with TRBD2. The CDR3 contains 14 residues. The J segment lost 2 bases and the V segment lost 8 bases, leaving 7 bases of the junction unmatched. Germline V lookup: CDR1 LNHDA, CDR2 SQIVND (reference sequence). The CDR3: CASGSSGYTDTQYF. For the CDR3, the DNA is TGTGCCAGTGGGTCTAGCGGCTACACAGATACGCAGTATTTT.

The CDR3 is CASSEAWTGYSGANVLTF. CDR3 coding DNA: TGTGCCAGCAGTGAAGCATGGACAGGATACTCTGGGGCCAACGTCCTGACTTTC. This chain joins TRBV6-1 and TRBJ2-6; TRBD1 matches at 7 bases. The CDR3 sequence is 18 residues long. J lost 0 bases, V lost 0 bases, and 5 bases had no gene match. Germline CDR1 reads MNHNS; CDR2 reads SASEGT.

This clone was found once. This rearrangement joins TRBV3-1 (or the pseudogene TRBV3-2) to TRBJ1-1; TRBD1 might be the D (5 bases). The V and J ends lost 5 bases and 1 base respectively, with 14 bases between them. Germline V gene lookup returns CDR1 LGHDT and CDR2 YNNKEL (reference sequence). The CDR3 covers 15 residues. In DNA form, the CDR3 reads TGTGCCAGCAGCTCGCGGGGACGTAGGAACACTGAAGCTTTCTTT. Translating it yields CASSSRGRRNTEAFF.